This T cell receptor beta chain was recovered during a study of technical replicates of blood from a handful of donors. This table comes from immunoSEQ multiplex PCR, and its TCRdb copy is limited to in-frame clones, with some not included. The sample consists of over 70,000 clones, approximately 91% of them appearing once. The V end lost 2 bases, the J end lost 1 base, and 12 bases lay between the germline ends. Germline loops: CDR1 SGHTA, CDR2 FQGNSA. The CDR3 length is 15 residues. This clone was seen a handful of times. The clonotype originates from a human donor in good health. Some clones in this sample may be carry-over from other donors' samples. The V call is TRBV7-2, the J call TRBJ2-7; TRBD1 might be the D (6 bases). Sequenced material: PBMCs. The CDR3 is CASSLPQGNSYEQYF. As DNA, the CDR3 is TGTGCCAGCAGCTTACCCCAGGGGAATTCCTACGAGCAGTACTTC.